A single T cell receptor (beta chain) is shown here with its context. Antigen: not known. This sample stems from a study of cytomegalovirus exposure and HLA in healthy donors. Broader study findings: As confirmed in vitro, a few CMV-associated chains were specific for CMV antigens. Most TCR sequences showed up rarely, but some public TCRs showed up in many donors. The study labeled more than 150 TCR beta chains cytomegalovirus-associated.

This table comes from immunoSEQ multiplex PCR, and its TCRdb copy is limited to in-frame clones, with some not included. The table includes fewer than 250,000 clones, 70% to 90% detected once. The sequenced material came from PBMCs. This TCR came from a woman aged 18 to 35 in good health and CMV-seronegative.

The DNA of the CDR3 is TGTGCCAGCAGCTTAGGGGGTCCCTACGAGCAGTACTTC. Amino acids: CASSLGGPYEQYF. This chain links TRBV7-3 with TRBJ2-7; D tentatively fits TRBD1 or TRBD2 (5 bases each). The V gene's germline CDR1 is SGHTA and CDR2 FQGTGA. The V and J ends lost 2 bases and 2 bases respectively, with 7 bases between them. The CDR3 runs to 13 residues.